This T cell receptor (beta chain) was recovered during a study of cytomegalovirus exposure and HLA in healthy donors. Germline values: CDR1 MRHNA, CDR2 SNTAGT. The CDR3 length is 13 residues. V lost 3 bases, J lost 6 bases, and 8 bases lay in between. Findings and limits, study-wide: In a later analysis, TCR beta V- and J-gene trimming was associated with a missense DCLRE1C variant. Presence/absence analyses assumed roughly uniform sequencing depth across donors. Upon later analysis, HLA-associated TCR beta chains proved more clonally expanded than other, equally common chains.

This clone was counted only a few times. The antigen is not known. PCR amplification relied on 60 Vbeta primers (plus 13 Jbeta primers). Sequencing was performed with immunoSEQ multiplex PCR; in TCRdb, only in-frame clones are kept and a portion is missing. Found here are 150,000 to 200,000 clones, about three quarters of them singletons; the top ten hold 4.7%. This rearrangement joins TRBV6-4 to TRBJ2-2, with unresolved D. The receptor was derived from a man younger than 35 in good health and CMV-seropositive. Sequences were obtained from PBMCs. The CDR3 protein is CASSEAVPGELFF. Here the CDR3 DNA reads TGTGCCAGCAGTGAGGCCGTCCCCGGGGAGCTGTTTTTT.